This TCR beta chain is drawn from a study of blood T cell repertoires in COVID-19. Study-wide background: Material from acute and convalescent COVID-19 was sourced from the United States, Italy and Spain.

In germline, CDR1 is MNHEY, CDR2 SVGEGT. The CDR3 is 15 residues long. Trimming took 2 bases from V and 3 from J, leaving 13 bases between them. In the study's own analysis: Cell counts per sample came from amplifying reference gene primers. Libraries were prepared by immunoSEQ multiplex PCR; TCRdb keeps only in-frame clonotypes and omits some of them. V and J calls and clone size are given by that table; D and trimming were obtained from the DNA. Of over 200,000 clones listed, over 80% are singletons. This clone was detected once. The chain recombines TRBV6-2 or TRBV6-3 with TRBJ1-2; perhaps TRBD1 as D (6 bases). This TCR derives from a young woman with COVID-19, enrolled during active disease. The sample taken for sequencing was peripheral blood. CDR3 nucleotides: TGTGCCAGCAGTTACCTGGGGGCGAACTACTATGGCTACACCTTC. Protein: CASSYLGANYYGYTF.